This record covers a single T cell receptor beta chain. Living in 20 to 30 US areas, the participants were between roughly 18 and 95 years of age. Cohort 3 recovered donors had two negative PCRs, clearance, or symptom resolution. This entry belongs to a study of blood T cell repertoires in COVID-19. Study-wide background: COVID-19 samples collected from the United States, Italy and Spain covered acute and convalescent phases.

Germline-derived CDR1 and CDR2 are KGHDR and SFDVKD. There are 13 residues in the CDR3. The V and J ends lost 7 bases and 2 bases respectively, with 10 bases between them. Under the authors' procedure: Amplified reference gene primers provided the basis for estimating nucleated cell counts. Profiled with immunoSEQ multiplex PCR; TCRdb holds only in-frame clones, not every one. The V and J calls and clone size were taken over from that table, and D and trimming were inferred from the DNA. The data hold over 250,000 clones, with about 87% observed a single time. This TCR derives from a woman in her thirties who had recovered from COVID-19. The rearrangement links TRBV24-1 to TRBJ2-5, with TRBD2 as a possible D gene (6 bases). Input material: PBMCs or T cells enriched from blood (not recorded which). The CDR3 bases are TGTGCCACCAGCGGGGGACCACAAGAGACCCAGTACTTC. It codes for CATSGGPQETQYF.